The clone carrying this TCR beta chain was seen repeatedly, ten times or more. Its antigen is undetermined. Looked up from germline, CDR1 is MGHRA and CDR2 is YSYEKL. This CDR3 has 17 residues. Trimming pared 1 base from V and 3 bases from J, leaving 18 bases between. The time point was: newly diagnosed GD, antithyroid drugs for less than 3 months. From PBMCs, RNA was extracted and then used to make the TCR library. Building of the TCR beta libraries involved iRepertoire HTBI primers and Arm-PCR of CDR3 regions. TCRdb called the multiplex PCR reads again in MiXCR, with one record for every CDR3 protein. This table holds roughly 250,000 distinct CDR3 sequences, roughly 18% found once. This record belongs to a study of regulatory T cells in long-lasting Graves disease. As for the study in general: Graves' cases, newly diagnosed, had used antithyroid drugs under 3 months. Study-level results: The number of shared public clonotypes was higher in persistent patients (roughly 2,800) than new patients (966).

These data also featured in a second study, about T cells in Graves' hyperthyroidism and ophthalmopathy.

The sequencing here drew on peripheral blood mononuclear cells (PBMCs), taken at new diagnosis, from a patient treated with antithyroid drugs. The V and J genes are TRBV4-1 and TRBJ1-1; D not certain. The sequence was obtained from a woman aged 25-40 years with Graves disease. CDR3 in DNA: TGCGCCAGCAGCCAAGTTCGGGGTGTGGGCCAGGACACTGAAGCTTTCTTT. Protein: CASSQVRGVGQDTEAFF.